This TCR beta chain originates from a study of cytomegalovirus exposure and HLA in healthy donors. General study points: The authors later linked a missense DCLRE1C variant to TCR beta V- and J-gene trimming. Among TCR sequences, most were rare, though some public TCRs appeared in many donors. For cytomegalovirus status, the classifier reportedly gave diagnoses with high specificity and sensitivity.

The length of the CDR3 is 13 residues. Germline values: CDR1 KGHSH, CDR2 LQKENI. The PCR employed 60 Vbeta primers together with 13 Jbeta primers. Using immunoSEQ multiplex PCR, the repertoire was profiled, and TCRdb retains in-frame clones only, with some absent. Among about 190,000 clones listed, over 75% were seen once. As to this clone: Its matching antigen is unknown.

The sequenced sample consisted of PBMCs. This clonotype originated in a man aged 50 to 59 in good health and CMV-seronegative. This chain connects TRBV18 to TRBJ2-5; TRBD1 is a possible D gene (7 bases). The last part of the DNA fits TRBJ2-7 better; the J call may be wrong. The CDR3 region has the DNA TGTGCCAGCTCAGCGGGACAGAACTACGAGCAGTACTTC. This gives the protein CASSAGQNYEQYF.